These T cell receptor delta chains were read from a single sample in a study of Vδ1+ human thymocytes. TCRdb redid clone calling on the multiplex PCR reads using CATT. Among some 55,000 delta-chain clones listed, 15% to 20% were seen once. Sequenced material: Vdelta1+ gamma-delta thymocytes from the thymus. These receptors were taken from a boy younger than two who had congenital heart surgery. Both conserved end residues are part of each CDR3. D genes are given only for firm matches. Size tells how often a clone was seen (once, few, many) or the class of an expanded clone, and some rows leave it out.

>TRDJ1|.|TRDV1|TRDD3
TGTGCTCTTGGCCAACAGGTCCTCCTACAGGTACTGGGGGAAAAACTCATCTTT
CALGQQVLLQVLGEKLIF
>TRDJ1|.|TRDV1|TRDD3
TGTGCTCTTGGGGTTCAAACCGCTCCTCCCTCTTGTACTGGGGGATACGGACTCATCTTT
CALGVQTAPPSCTGGYGLIF
>TRDJ1|.|TRDV1|TRDD3
TGTGCTCTTGGGGAAGATCCTACCCGCCTACTGGGGGATACGTACACCGAAAAACTCATCTTT
CALGEDPTRLLGDTYTEKLIF
>TRDJ1|few|TRDV1|TRDD3
TGTGCTCTTGGGGAAAAGTCGTTCCTACGTTATTACTGGGGGATACGCGGAACCGATAAACTCATCTTT
CALGEKSFLRYYWGIRGTDKLIF
>TRDJ1|few|TRDV1|TRDD3
TGTGCTCTTGGGGATCGGCCTTCCCGCCGTCTCTGGGGGATAACGTACACCGATAAACTCATCTTT
CALGDRPSRRLWGITYTDKLIF
>TRDJ2|.|TRDV1|TRDD3
TGTGCTCTTGGGTGTCCTACGTTACTGGGGGATACGACAGCACAACTCTTCTTT
CALGCPTLLGDTTAQLFF
>TRDJ1|.|TRDV1|TRDD3
TGTGCTCTTGGGGAACCCCGCCGGCGGGATACGACTACCGATAAACTCATCTTT
CALGEPRRRDTTTDKLIF
>TRDJ1|.|TRDV1|.
TGTGCTCTTGGGGAATCTTTCCCCACCCGGAACTACGTTAAACTCATCTTT
CALGESFPTRNYVKLIF
>TRDJ1|few|TRDV1|TRDD3
TGTGCTCTTGGGGAGCGGACGTACGGTCGGGGGATACAGAAGGGTAAACTCATCTTT
CALGERTYGRGIQKGKLIF
>TRDJ1|.|TRDV1|.
TGTGCTCTTGGGGAAGAAGCACGGGGATCGTGCACCGATAAACTCATCTTT
CALGEEARGSCTDKLIF
>TRDJ1|.|TRDV1|TRDD3
TGTGCTCTTGGGGCTGATCATATTTGGGGGATACGTCCTACACACCCGTCTTACACCGATAAACTCATCTTT
CALGADHIWGIRPTHPSYTDKLIF
>TRDJ1|few|TRDV1|TRDD3
TGTGCTCTTGGGGATTTTCCTACGGGATCCGGGGGATACTCCGATAAACTCATCTTT
CALGDFPTGSGGYSDKLIF
>TRDJ1|.|TRDV1|TRDD3
TGTGCTCTTGGGGACAGCTTTGGGGGATACCCTTACACCGATAGACTCATCTTT
CALGDSFGGYPYTDRLIF
>TRDJ1|.|TRDV1|.
TGTGCTCTTGGGGAACCCCCCCCAAACCCCGATAAACTCATCTTT
CALGEPPPNPDKLIF
>TRDJ1|few|TRDV1|.
TGTGCTCTTGGGGAAGGGCTTCCCCACCCGGGGGACTCCCTGTACACCGATAAACTCATCTTT
CALGEGLPHPGDSLYTDKLIF
>TRDJ1|.|TRDV1|TRDD3
TGTGCTCTTGGGGAACTAAATTCCTACAGAACTGGGGGATACCAAAGCGATAAACTCATCTTT
CALGELNSYRTGGYQSDKLIF
>TRDJ1|many|TRDV2|.
TGTGCCTGTGTCCAACAGTCCTATAAACTCATCTTT
CACVQQSYKLIF